The present T cell receptor beta chain was sequenced within a study of STAT5B mutations in CD4+ large granular lymphocyte leukemia. Across the study: Among healthy controls, a particular HLA allele went with more CDR3 'QG' motifs.

Method: immunoSEQ multiplex PCR; TCRdb's copy keeps in-frame clones and lacks some. The sample records 20,000 to 25,000 clones, 72% being singletons. Controls came from buffy coats of healthy blood donors. This clonotype originated in a human donor in good health. The sequenced sample consisted of CD4+ T cells from blood buffy coats.

The CDR3 is CASSGLAFYEQYF. CDR3 coding DNA: TGTGCCAGTAGTGGACTAGCGTTCTACGAGCAGTACTTC. The V gene is TRBV19, the J gene TRBJ2-7; 9 nucleotides agree with TRBD2. V was clipped by 5 bases and J by 3 bases; unmatched bases: 2. CDR3 length: 13 residues. The germline V gene encodes CDR1 LNHDA and CDR2 SQIVND (reference sequence).